This is a list of T cell receptor beta chains from one sample in a study of molecular identifiers for immune sequencing clone quantification. Via MiXCR, TCRdb re-called the PCR reads, giving one row per CDR3 protein. The sample shows approximately 680,000 distinct CDR3 sequences, around 25% of them seen only once. The sequenced sample consisted of naive CD8+ T cells from blood, with Jurkat cell RNA spiked in. The receptors were gathered from a human donor in good health. Some libraries in this study had Jurkat cell RNA spiked in. The conserved cysteine and the conserved F or W are not part of the CDR3 here.

V gene	J gene	CDR3 protein
TRBV12-3/TRBV12-4	TRBJ2-1	ASSFSGGGTNEQF
TRBV4-3	TRBJ2-7	ASSQDGLAAYYEQY
TRBV5-6	TRBJ2-7	ASSSPRHSYEQY
TRBV5-6	TRBJ2-7	ASSSRDSGRAHYEQY
TRBV12-3/TRBV12-4	TRBJ2-7	ASSNTFPYEQY
TRBV10-3	TRBJ2-3	AISEAGSHTDTQY
TRBV30	TRBJ2-5	AWSGYARVTVTSQETQY
TRBV7-9	TRBJ2-7	ASSSASGTAIYKQY
TRBV12-3/TRBV12-4	TRBJ1-4	ASRTTTGDEKLF
TRBV4-1	TRBJ1-6	AHRQVQGVDNSPLH
TRBV7-2	TRBJ1-5	TSSPDRARNRPQH
TRBV18	TRBJ2-3	ASSPGLLTDMQY
TRBV7-9	TRBJ2-7	ASSSRGFEQY
TRBV7-6	TRBJ1-5	ASSTTGLFNQPQH
TRBV7-9	TRBJ2-3	ASSHLRGGLRDTQY
TRBV2	TRBJ2-6	ASSELGTGANVLT
TRBV30	TRBJ2-5	AWSWAARATQY
TRBV5-1	TRBJ1-6	ASSYGNVGSSYNSPLH
TRBV7-9	TRBJ2-7	ASRGGTSRAYEQY